This T cell receptor beta chain was obtained from a study of chemoradiotherapy in HPV16-positive cancers. Study-wide background: A couple of HPV16-positive patients' cells yielded candidate HPV-specific clones and common motifs. Study-wide findings and caveats: HPV-specific T cells were functionally defined from only a couple of HPV16-positive patients.

Assay used: immunoSEQ multiplex PCR; TCRdb lists only in-frame clones, some missing. The sample contains about 12,000 clones, more than 70% of which appear only once. Trimming removed 5 bases from V and 3 bases from J, with 14 bases in between. The CDR3 runs 14 residues. CDR1 and CDR2 (germline): MNHNS, SASEGT. About this clone: Its specificity is unknown.

Over chemoradiotherapy, repertoires were sampled more than once. Specimen collection occurred from a patient who underwent chemoradiotherapy. The rearrangement uses TRBV6-1 and TRBJ2-7; tentative D call: TRBD2 (6 bases). This TCR came from a human donor with HPV-associated anogenital cancer. CDR3 region: CASSPRDASYEQYF. Here the CDR3 DNA reads TGTGCCAGCAGTCCGCGGGACGCAAGCTACGAGCAGTACTTC.